The 5 T cell receptor beta chains presented below share a single source sample, sequenced in a study of blood T cell repertoires in COVID-19. Sequenced by immunoSEQ multiplex PCR; TCRdb stores in-frame clones only, minus some. The sample holds a few hundred thousand clones, around 90% seen once. Sample: PBMCs or T cells enriched from blood (not recorded which). Source of these receptors: a woman aged 18-30 years with acute COVID-19.

The rearrangement joins TRBV7-9 to TRBJ2-3, with D possibly being TRBD2 (6 bases). Trimming shortened V by 7 bases and J by 0 bases, and 23 bases separated the two germline ends. Germline V CDR1 and CDR2: SEHNR, FQNEAQ (reference sequence). The CDR3 totals 18 residues. DNA for the CDR3: TGTGCCAGCACCCGGGGGAGCGGAGGGCCCTCTAGCACAGATACGCAGTATTTT. Protein product: CASTRGSGGPSSTDTQYF.

The J gene is TRBJ2-7, the V gene TRBV5-1, with 8 bases identical to TRBD1. Germline CDR1 and CDR2: SGHRS and YFSETQ. V was clipped by 4 bases and J by 2 bases; unmatched bases: 5. The CDR3 sequence is 14 residues long. The CDR3 coding sequence is TGCGCCAGCAGCCCCGGGACAGGAGCCTACGAGCAGTACTTC. Encoded protein: CASSPGTGAYEQYF.

This chain uses TRBV19 with TRBJ2-7; TRBD1 matches at 10 bases. Germline V gene data show CDR1 as LNHDA and CDR2 as SQIVND (reference sequence). The CDR3 totals 14 residues. J lost 7 bases, V lost 9 bases, and 12 bases had no gene match. This CDR3 is CASRDRGGWGEQYF. Here the CDR3 DNA reads TGTGCCAGCCGGGACAGGGGCGGTTGGGGGGAGCAGTACTTC. Complete variable domain (other parts from reference TRBV19 and TRBJ2-7): DGGITQSPKYLFRKEGQNVTLSCEQNLNHDAMYWYRQDPGQGLRLIYYSQIVNDFQKGDIAEGYSVSREKKESFPLTVTSAQKNPTAFYLCASRDRGGWGEQYFGPGTRLTVT.

J is TRBJ2-7 and V is TRBV7-3; a weak D match, TRBD2 (5 bases). Looked up from germline, CDR1 is SGHTA and CDR2 is FQGTGA. The germline V and J ends were trimmed by 8 bases and 6 bases, with 8 bases remaining between them. The CDR3 runs to 10 residues. CDR3 nucleotide sequence: TGTGCCAGCGGGAGTAGCGAGCAGTACTTC. Protein product: CASGSSEQYF.

This chain links TRBV29-1 with TRBJ2-5; no clear D gene. The CDR3 sequence is 13 residues long. The germline V gene encodes CDR1 SQVTM and CDR2 ANQGSEA. Trimming left V 0 bases short and J 0 bases short, with 5 bases between. As DNA, the CDR3 is TGCAGCGTTGAAGATCGGGACCAAGAGACCCAGTACTTC. Translated: CSVEDRDQETQYF.